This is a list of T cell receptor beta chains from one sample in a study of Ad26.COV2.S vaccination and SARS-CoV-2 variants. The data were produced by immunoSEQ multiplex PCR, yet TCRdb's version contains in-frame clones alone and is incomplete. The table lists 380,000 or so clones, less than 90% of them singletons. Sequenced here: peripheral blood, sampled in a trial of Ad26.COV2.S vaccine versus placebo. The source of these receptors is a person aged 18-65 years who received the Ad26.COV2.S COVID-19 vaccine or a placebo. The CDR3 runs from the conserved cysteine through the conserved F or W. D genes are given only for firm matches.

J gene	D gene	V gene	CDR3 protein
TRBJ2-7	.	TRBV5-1	CASSLTGTAYEQYF
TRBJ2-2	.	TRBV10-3	CATLAVPNTGELFF
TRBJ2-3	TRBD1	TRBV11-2	CASSLRGQGSTDTQYF
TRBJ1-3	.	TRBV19	CASSIDGSPGNTIYF
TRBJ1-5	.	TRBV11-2	CASSPTPGPQHF
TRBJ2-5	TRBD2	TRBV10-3	CAISERGGQETQYF
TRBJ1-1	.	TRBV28	CASKARGQPTEAFF
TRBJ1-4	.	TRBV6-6	CAGSRADNEKLFF
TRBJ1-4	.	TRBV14	CASSQDRTRREKLFF
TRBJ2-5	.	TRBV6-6	CASSSRGVQETQYF
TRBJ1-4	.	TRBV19	CASHSLEAVTNEKLFF
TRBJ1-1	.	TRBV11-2	CASSRGQVRGSTEAFF
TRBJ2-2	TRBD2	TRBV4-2	CASRLGGGVTGELFF
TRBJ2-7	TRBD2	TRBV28	CASSLGGSPPYEQYF
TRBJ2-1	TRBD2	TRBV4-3	CASSQDLAGKILYNEQFF
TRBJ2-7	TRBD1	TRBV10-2	CASREPGQGSPYEQYF
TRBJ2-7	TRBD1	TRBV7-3	CASSLGTAYEQYF
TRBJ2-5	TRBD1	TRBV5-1	CASSSGGETQYF
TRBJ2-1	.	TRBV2	CASSDLGQGRNEQFF
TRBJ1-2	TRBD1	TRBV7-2	CASSLGDRANYGYTF
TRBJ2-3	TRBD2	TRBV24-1	CATSDSGLVTDTQYF
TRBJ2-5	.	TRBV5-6	CASSLPGQGETQYF
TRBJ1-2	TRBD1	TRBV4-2	CASSPTGTGDNYGYTF
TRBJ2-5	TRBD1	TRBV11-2	CASSWTGQGLETQYF
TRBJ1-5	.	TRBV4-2	CASSQTKTAGAGNQPQHF
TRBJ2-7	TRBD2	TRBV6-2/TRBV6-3	CASSDGLAPSSYEQYF
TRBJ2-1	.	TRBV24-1	CATSDPGIREQFF
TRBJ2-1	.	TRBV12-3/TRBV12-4	CASSPDSRNEQFF
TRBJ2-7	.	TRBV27	CASSFGSQREQYF
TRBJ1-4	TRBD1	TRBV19	CASSTQGALGEKLFF
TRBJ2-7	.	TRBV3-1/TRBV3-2	CASSQGRSYEQYF
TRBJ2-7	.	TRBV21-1	CASSKGSGSGCEQYF
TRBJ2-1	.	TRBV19	CASSIAPSQYNEQFF
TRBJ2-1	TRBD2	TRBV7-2	CASSIAGGPHNEQFF
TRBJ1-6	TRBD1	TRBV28	CASSRGQGRYSPLHF
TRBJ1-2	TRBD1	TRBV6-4	CASSQGGGYTF
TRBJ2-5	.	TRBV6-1	CASSEMGETQYF
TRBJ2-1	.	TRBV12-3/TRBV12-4	CASRRLRAEQFF
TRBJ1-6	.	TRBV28	CASRRRNSYNSPLHF
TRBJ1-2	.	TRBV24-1	CATSDQTANYGYTF